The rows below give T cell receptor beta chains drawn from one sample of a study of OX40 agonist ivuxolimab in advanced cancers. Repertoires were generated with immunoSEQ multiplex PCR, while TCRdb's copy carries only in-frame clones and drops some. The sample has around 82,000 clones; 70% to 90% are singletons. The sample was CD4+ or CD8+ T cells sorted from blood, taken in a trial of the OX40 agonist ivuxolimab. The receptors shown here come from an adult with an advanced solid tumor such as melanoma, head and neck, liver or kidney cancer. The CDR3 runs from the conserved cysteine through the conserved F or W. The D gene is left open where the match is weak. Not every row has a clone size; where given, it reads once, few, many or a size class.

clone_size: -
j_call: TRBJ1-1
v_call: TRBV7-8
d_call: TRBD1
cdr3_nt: TGTGCCAGCAGCTCGACAGGGTGGAACACTGAAGCTTTCTTT
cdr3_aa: CASSSTGWNTEAFF

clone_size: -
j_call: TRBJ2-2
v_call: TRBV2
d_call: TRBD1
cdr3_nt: TGTGCCAGCAGGGGGACAGGGGGCACCGGGGAGCTGTTTTTT
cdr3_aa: CASRGTGGTGELFF

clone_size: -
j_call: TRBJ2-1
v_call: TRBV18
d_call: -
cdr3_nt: TGTGCCAGCTCACCAGGCGCCCTAGTCGGCCATGAGCAGTTCTTC
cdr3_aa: CASSPGALVGHEQFF

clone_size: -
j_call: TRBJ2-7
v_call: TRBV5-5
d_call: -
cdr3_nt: TGTGCCAGCAGCTTGAGGCCGAGGATCTACGAGCAGTACTTC
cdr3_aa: CASSLRPRIYEQYF

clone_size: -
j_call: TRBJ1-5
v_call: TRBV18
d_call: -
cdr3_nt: TGTGCCAGCTCACCGCTACAGGGTTTGGATCAGCCCCAGCATTTT
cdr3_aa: CASSPLQGLDQPQHF

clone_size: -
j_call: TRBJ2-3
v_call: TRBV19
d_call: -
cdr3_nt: TGTGCCAGTAGTATAGATGAGGGGCTAGTGGGGGGCCGCACAGATACGCAGTATTTT
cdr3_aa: CASSIDEGLVGGRTDTQYF

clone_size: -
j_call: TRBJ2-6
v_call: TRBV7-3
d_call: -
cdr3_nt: TGTGCCAGCAGCTGGGGCTCTGGGGCCAACGTCCTGACTTTC
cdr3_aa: CASSWGSGANVLTF

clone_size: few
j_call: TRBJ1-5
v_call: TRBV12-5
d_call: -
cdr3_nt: TGTGCTAGTGGTTTGAATTCTCAGCCCCAGCATTTT
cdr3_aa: CASGLNSQPQHF

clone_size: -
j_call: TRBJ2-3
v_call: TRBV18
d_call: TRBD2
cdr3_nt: TGTGCCAGCTCCCGCCAACTAGCGGGGGCTTCCACAGATACGCAGTATTTT
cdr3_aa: CASSRQLAGASTDTQYF

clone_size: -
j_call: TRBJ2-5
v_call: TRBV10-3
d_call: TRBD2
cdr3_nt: TGTGCCATCAGTGACTTGCGGGGGGTACAAGAGACCCAGTACTTC
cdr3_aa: CAISDLRGVQETQYF

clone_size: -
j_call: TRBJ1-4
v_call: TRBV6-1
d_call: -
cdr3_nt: TGTGCCAGCAGTGATACCGGGGGTAATGAAAAACTGTTTTTT
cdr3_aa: CASSDTGGNEKLFF

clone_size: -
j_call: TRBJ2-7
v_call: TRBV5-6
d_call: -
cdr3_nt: TGTGCCAGCAGCTTGCAGGCGCCCGGGGAGCAGTACTTC
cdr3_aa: CASSLQAPGEQYF

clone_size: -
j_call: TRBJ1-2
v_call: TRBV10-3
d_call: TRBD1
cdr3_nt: TGTGCCATGCGGACAGGGCGAGGCTACACCTTC
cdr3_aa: CAMRTGRGYTF

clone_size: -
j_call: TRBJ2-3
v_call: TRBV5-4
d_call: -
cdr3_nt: TGTGCCAGCAGCTTGCCACGGGGCCAAGCAGATACGCAGTATTTT
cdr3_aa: CASSLPRGQADTQYF

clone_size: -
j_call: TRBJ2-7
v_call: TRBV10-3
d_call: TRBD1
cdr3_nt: TGTGCCATCAGTGTAGGGGACAGGGGGTACGAGCAGTACTTC
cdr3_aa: CAISVGDRGYEQYF

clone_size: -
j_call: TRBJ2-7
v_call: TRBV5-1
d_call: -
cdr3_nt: TGCGCCAGCAGCTTAGGCTCGCCCCCAAACGAGCAGTACTTC
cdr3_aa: CASSLGSPPNEQYF

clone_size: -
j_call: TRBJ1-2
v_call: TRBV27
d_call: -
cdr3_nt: TGTGCCAGCAGTCCTACCGGGGATGGCTACACCTTC
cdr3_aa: CASSPTGDGYTF

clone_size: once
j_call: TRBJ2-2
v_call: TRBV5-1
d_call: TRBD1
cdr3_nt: TGCGCCAGCAGGGGCTCAGGGGGCACCGGGGAGCTGTTTTTT
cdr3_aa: CASRGSGGTGELFF

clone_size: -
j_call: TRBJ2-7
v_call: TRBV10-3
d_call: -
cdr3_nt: TGTGCCATCAGTGAGGAAAGCGGGCGTAGCTCCTACGAGCAGTACTTC
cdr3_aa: CAISEESGRSSYEQYF

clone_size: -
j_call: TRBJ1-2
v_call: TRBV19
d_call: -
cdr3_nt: TGTGCCAGTAGTATAAGATCGGCGGATGGCTACACCTTC
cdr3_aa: CASSIRSADGYTF

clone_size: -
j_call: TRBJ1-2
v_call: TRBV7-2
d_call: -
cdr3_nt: TGTGCCAGCAGCTTAGTAGTAGGACAACTCTATGGCTACACCTTC
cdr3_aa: CASSLVVGQLYGYTF

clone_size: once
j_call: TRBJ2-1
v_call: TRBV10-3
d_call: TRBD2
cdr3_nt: TGTGCCATCAGTGGCGGGGGGAAACTCTCCTACAATGAGCAGTTCTTC
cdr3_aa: CAISGGGKLSYNEQFF

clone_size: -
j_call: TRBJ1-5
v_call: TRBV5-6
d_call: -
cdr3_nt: TGTGCCAGCAGCTTTGGCCCTAACAGGGGCAATCAGCCCCAGCATTTT
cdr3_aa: CASSFGPNRGNQPQHF

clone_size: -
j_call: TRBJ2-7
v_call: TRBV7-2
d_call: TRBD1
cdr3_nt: TGTGCCAGCAGCGAAAGGACAGGGGGCCGCGAGCAGTACTTC
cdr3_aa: CASSERTGGREQYF

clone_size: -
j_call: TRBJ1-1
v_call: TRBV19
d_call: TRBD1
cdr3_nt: TGTGCCAGTACGGACAGGAACGCTGAAGCTTTCTTT
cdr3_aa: CASTDRNAEAFF

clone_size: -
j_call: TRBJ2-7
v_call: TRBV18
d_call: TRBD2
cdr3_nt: TGTGCCAGCTCCGAAAATAGCGGGGTCTACGAGCAGTACTTC
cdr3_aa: CASSENSGVYEQYF

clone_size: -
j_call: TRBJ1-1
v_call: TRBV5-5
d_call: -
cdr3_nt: TGTGCCAGCAGCCGTCCACCGGGACTGAACACTGAAGCTTTCTTT
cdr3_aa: CASSRPPGLNTEAFF

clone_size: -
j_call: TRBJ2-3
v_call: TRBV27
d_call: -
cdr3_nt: TGTGCCAGCACCCCCGGAGGGTGGGATACGCAGTATTTT
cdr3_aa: CASTPGGWDTQYF

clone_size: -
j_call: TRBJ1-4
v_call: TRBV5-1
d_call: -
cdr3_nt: TGCGCCAGCAGCTCTGGTCCTGCAGGGTTAACTAATGAAAAACTGTTTTTT
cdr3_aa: CASSSGPAGLTNEKLFF

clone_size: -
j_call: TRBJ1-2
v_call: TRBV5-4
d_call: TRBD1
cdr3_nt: TGTGCCAGCAGCGCCGGGACAGACTACTATGGCTACACCTTC
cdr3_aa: CASSAGTDYYGYTF

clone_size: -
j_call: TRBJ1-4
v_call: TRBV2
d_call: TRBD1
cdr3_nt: TGTGCCAGCAGTGCTTTGACAGGGAATGAAAAACTGTTTTTT
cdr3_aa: CASSALTGNEKLFF

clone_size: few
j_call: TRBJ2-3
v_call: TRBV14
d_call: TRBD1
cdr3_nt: TGTGCCAGCAGCCCCGACAGGGTTACGGCAGATACGCAGTATTTT
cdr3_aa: CASSPDRVTADTQYF

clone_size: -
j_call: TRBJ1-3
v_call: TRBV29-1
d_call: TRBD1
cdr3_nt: TGCAGCGTGGGACAGGGTGACATATATTTT
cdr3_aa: CSVGQGDIYF

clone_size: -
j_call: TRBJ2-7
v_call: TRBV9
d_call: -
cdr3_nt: TGTGCCAGCAGCCCCAACCCCGGACAGTACGAGCAGTACTTC
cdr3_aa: CASSPNPGQYEQYF

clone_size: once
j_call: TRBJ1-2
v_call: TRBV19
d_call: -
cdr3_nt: TGTGCCAGTAGACGTAGAGGGAGTACTTATGGCTACACCTTC
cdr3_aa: CASRRRGSTYGYTF

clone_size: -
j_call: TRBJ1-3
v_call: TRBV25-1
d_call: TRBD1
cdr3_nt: TGTGCCAGCAGTGAATTAGGGGGCAGGGTAGACGGAAACACCATATATTTT
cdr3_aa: CASSELGGRVDGNTIYF

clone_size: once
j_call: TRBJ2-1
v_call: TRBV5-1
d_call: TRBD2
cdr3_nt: TGCGCCAGCAGCCCGGGACTAGCGGGGGGATACTCCTACAATGAGCAGTTCTTC
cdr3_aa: CASSPGLAGGYSYNEQFF

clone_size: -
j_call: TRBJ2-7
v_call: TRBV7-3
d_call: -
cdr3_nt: TGTGCCAGCAGCCCAAACGCAGGGGACGAGCAGTACTTC
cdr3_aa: CASSPNAGDEQYF

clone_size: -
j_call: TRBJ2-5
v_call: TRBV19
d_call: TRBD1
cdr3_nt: TGTGCCAGTAGGACAGGGGGCCAAGAGACCCAGTACTTC
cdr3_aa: CASRTGGQETQYF